This T cell receptor (beta chain) was identified during a study of cytomegalovirus exposure and HLA in healthy donors. It was with 60 Vbeta and 13 Jbeta primers that the PCR ran. The table came from immunoSEQ multiplex PCR; TCRdb's copy has only in-frame clones and leaves some out. The data contain some 60,000 clones, about 85% of them seen just once; the ten biggest clones take up roughly 10%. Germline loops: CDR1 SNHLY, CDR2 FYNNEI. Trimming took 11 bases from V and 5 from J; bases not matched to a gene: 9. This CDR3 contains 12 residues. Points from the study as a whole: The study flagged some 170 TCR beta chains as cytomegalovirus-associated.

In regard to this clone: Its antigen is still unknown.

The source material was PBMCs. The chain recombines TRBV2 with TRBJ2-7; 7 bases are shared with TRBD1. The sequence was collected from a female donor in good health and CMV-seronegative. CDR3 DNA: TGTGCCGCACGACAGGGACCCCACGAGCAGTACTTC. Its translation: CAARQGPHEQYF.